What follows are 15 T cell receptor beta chains derived from one specimen sequenced in a study of patients and donors after allogeneic stem cell transplantation. MiXCR was run by TCRdb on the RT-PCR reads, yielding one entry per CDR3 protein. The profile covers about 960,000 distinct CDR3 sequences, with 15% to 20% appearing a single time and 5% to 6.5% taken by the ten largest. Sequencing was performed on blood, either unsorted or a sorted T cell fraction (not recorded which). The receptors originated from a human donor who was either an allogeneic HSCT recipient or a stem cell or donor lymphocyte infusion donor (not recorded which). It is not recorded whose cells these are; they may come from a transplant donor.

This clonotype was counted between two and nine times. The chain carries TRBV6-5 and TRBJ1-3; D unresolved. This CDR3 contains 15 residues. V was shortened by 2 bases and J by 2 bases, with 10 bases between the two germline ends. The germline CDR1 and CDR2 sequences are MNHEY and SVGAGI. CDR3 nucleotide sequence: TGTGCCAGCAGTTACCCGACCGTAACTGGAAACACCATATATTTT. Translation: CASSYPTVTGNTIYF.

This clonotype was found a few times. This chain links TRBV20-1 with TRBJ1-2; no definite D call. This CDR3 comprises 12 residues. The germline CDR1 and CDR2 sequences are DFQATT and SNEGSKA (reference sequence). V gave up 6 bases and J gave up 0 bases, with 8 bases separating them. The CDR3: CSAPPTNYGYTF. The CDR3 DNA reads as TGCAGTGCCCCACCAACTAACTATGGCTACACCTTC.

The chain has TRBV7-6 and TRBJ2-7, with D perhaps TRBD2 (5 bases). V lost 5 bases, J lost 0 bases, and 17 bases lay in between. There are 16 residues in the CDR3. Looked up from germline, CDR1 is SGHVS and CDR2 is FNYEAQ. The CDR3 is CASSPRGLAGSYEQYF. The CDR3 DNA reads TGTGCCAGCAGCCCCCGCGGTCTAGCCGGCTCCTACGAGCAGTACTTC.

This CDR3 reads CASSLAGGVGGYTF. The CDR3 nucleotides are TGTGCCAGCAGTTTAGCGGGAGGGGTTGGGGGCTACACCTTC. The chain recombines TRBV12-3 or TRBV12-4 with TRBJ1-2; D is possibly TRBD1 (5 bases). Trimming pared 0 bases from V and 8 bases from J, leaving 13 bases between. The CDR3 contains 14 residues.

This chain uses TRBV12-3 or TRBV12-4 with TRBJ2-7; 7 bases line up with TRBD1. V shed 2 bases and J 5 bases; nucleotides not matched to a gene: 6. This CDR3 has 14 residues. As DNA, the CDR3 is TGTGCCAGCAGTTTAACAGGGGATATCCACGAGCAGTACTTC. This gives the protein CASSLTGDIHEQYF.

A few counts support this clonotype. This chain links TRBV4-3 with TRBJ2-7; tentatively, D is TRBD1 (5 bases). CDR1 is LGHNA, CDR2 YSLEER, per germline. Trimming shortened V by 3 bases and J by 3 bases, and 12 bases separated the two germline ends. The CDR3 has 14 residues. The CDR3 DNA follows: TGCGCCAGCAGCCAGGCTGCAGGGCGCTACGAGCAGTACTTC. Encoded protein: CASSQAAGRYEQYF.

The chain carries TRBV12-3 or TRBV12-4 and TRBJ1-5; possible D gene TRBD1, 6 bases. This CDR3 comprises 14 residues. Trimming removed 3 bases from V and 6 bases from J, with 12 bases in between. In nucleotides, the CDR3 is TGTGCCAGCAGTTTGGGAGAACAGGGTCAGCCCCAGCATTTT. Protein: CASSLGEQGQPQHF.

With respect to this clonotype: A much larger clone sits a single nucleotide away, making a read error possible. V and J are TRBV10-3 and TRBJ2-6; TRBD2 might be the D (6 bases). The V and J ends lost 10 bases and 3 bases respectively, with 19 bases between them. This CDR3 has 16 residues. Germline V CDR1 and CDR2: ENHRY, SYGVKD. Here the CDR3 reads CATHGVYSGGANVLTF. The CDR3 bases are TGTGCCACCCATGGAGTGTATAGCGGTGGGGCCAACGTCCTGACTTTC.

This chain connects TRBV13 to TRBJ2-3; 7 nucleotides agree with TRBD2. This CDR3 is built from 19 residues. Per germline, CDR1 PRHDT and CDR2 FYEKMQ (reference sequence). The trim removed 5 bases at V and 0 bases at J, leaving 17 bases unmatched. CDR3 sequence reads: CASSPPRGREASSTDTQYF. CDR3 DNA sequence: TGTGCCAGCAGCCCCCCTCGAGGGAGGGAAGCCTCTAGCACAGATACGCAGTATTTT.

The V and J genes are TRBV5-1 and TRBJ2-5, with TRBD1 identical over 9 bases. This CDR3 is 12 amino acids long. Germline CDR1 SGHRS, CDR2 YFSETQ. The trim removed 6 bases at V and 7 bases at J, leaving 4 bases unmatched. The CDR3 spells CASTGQGRTQYF. Written as DNA, the CDR3 is TGCGCCAGCACGGGACAGGGTCGGACCCAGTACTTC.

A few counts support this clonotype. The rearrangement joins TRBV27 to TRBJ1-2, with D perhaps TRBD1 (5 bases). Per germline, CDR1 MNHEY and CDR2 SMNVEV (reference sequence). Trimming took off 2 bases at V and 4 bases at J, with 14 bases between the two ends. This CDR3 comprises 15 residues. CDR3 bases: TGTGCCAGCAGTTTAGGGGTGGGACTCCTCTATGGCTACACCTTC. Translating it yields CASSLGVGLLYGYTF.

The gene calls are TRBV5-1 and TRBJ2-3; 11 bases line up with TRBD2. V gave up 0 bases and J gave up 2 bases; unmatched junction bases: 8. Germline V gene sequence: CDR1 SGHRS, CDR2 YFSETQ. The CDR3 contains 18 residues. This chain's CDR3 is CASSLASGRLLYTDTQYF. The CDR3 DNA sequence: TGCGCCAGCAGCTTGGCTAGCGGGAGGCTCCTTTACACAGATACGCAGTATTTT.

This clonotype was found a few times. DNA of the CDR3: TGTGCCAGCAGGGTAGCGGGAGAATACAATGAGCAGTTCTTC. Translating it yields CASRVAGEYNEQFF. This chain links TRBV12-3 or TRBV12-4 with TRBJ2-1; 9 bases agree with TRBD2. J was trimmed by 4 bases and V by 6 bases; bases with no gene match: 4. The CDR3 has 14 amino acids.

This clonotype was counted many times. The chain carries TRBV10-3 and TRBJ1-1, with D maybe TRBD1 (6 bases). Looked up from germline, CDR1 is ENHRY and CDR2 is SYGVKD. V lost 5 bases and J lost 0, with 13 bases in between. The CDR3 runs 15 residues. CDR3 sequence: CAISKDSQVNTEAFF. In nucleotides, the CDR3 is TGTGCCATCAGTAAGGACAGCCAAGTGAACACTGAAGCTTTCTTT.

This chain uses TRBV2 with TRBJ1-2; the D gene is possibly TRBD1 (5 bases). Trimming took off 3 bases at V and 8 bases at J, with 16 bases between the two ends. This CDR3 has 14 residues. Per the germline V gene, CDR1 is SNHLY and CDR2 is FYNNEI. The CDR3 spells CASSDAWGGSGYTF. The CDR3 bases are TGTGCCAGCAGTGACGCCTGGGGGGGAAGCGGCTACACCTTC.